The clone carrying this T cell receptor (beta chain) was found a few times. Per germline, CDR1 DFQATT and CDR2 SNEGSKA (reference sequence). With 1 base clipped from V and 5 bases from J, the junction kept 12 bases outside the gene matches. This CDR3 spans 16 amino acids. This sample is drawn from a study of human T cells and chemical hapten exposure. One entry per CDR3 protein results from TCRdb running MiXCR on the RACE reads. This repertoire shows some 70,000 distinct CDR3 sequences, 9.5% to 12% found once; its top ten account for approximately 5%. Time point meaning: pre-sensitization, week 0. Treatment defined: therapeutic diphenylcyclopropenone sensitization with weekly scalp DPC.

This rearrangement joins TRBV20-1 to TRBJ1-2, with 8 nucleotides matching TRBD1. Sequencing was performed on whole blood, taken in connection with sensitization to the hapten diphenylcyclopropenone (DPC). The origin of this receptor is a woman in her forties or fifties with alopecia areata. Some clones in this sample may be carry-over from other donors' samples. This chain's CDR3 is CSARGTGTSPPYGYTF. The DNA of the CDR3 is TGCAGTGCTAGAGGGACAGGGACTTCCCCACCGTATGGCTACACCTTC.